A selection of T cell receptor beta chains follows, all from one sample in a study of low-dose radiotherapy and immunotherapy resistance in tumors. MiXCR, run by TCRdb on the reads, gives a single entry per CDR3 protein. In the table there are around 83,000 distinct CDR3 sequences, 15% to 20% of which are singletons. The source was PBMCs, collected before treatment. The source of these receptors is a male donor with prostate cancer. The CDR3 runs from the conserved cysteine through the conserved F or W. A D gene is named only where the DNA matches it firmly. Only part of the rows carry a size: once, few, many, or a class if the clone is expanded.

TRBD2	TRBV20-1	many	TRBJ2-1	CSAREEFGTSGGSSYNEQFF	TGCAGTGCTAGAGAAGAGTTTGGGACTAGCGGGGGTAGCTCCTACAATGAGCAGTTCTTC
NA	TRBV5-1	NA	TRBJ2-4	CASSLGGANLAKNIQYF	TGCGCCAGCAGCTTGGGGGGCGCTAATTTAGCCAAAAACATTCAGTACTTC
TRBD2	TRBV7-8	many	TRBJ2-2	CASSPKRGGLTGELFF	TGTGCCAGCAGCCCTAAGCGGGGGGGTCTCACCGGGGAGCTGTTTTTT
TRBD1	TRBV2	many	TRBJ1-5	CASSEIGTGDQPQHF	TGTGCCAGCAGTGAGATTGGGACAGGGGATCAGCCCCAGCATTTT
TRBD2	TRBV6-2/TRBV6-3	many	TRBJ2-3	CASSQTSGDLSGTDTQYF	TGTGCCAGCAGTCAGACTAGCGGGGACCTTTCCGGCACAGATACGCAGTATTTT
NA	TRBV15	many	TRBJ2-1	CATSRDLSLHYNEQFF	TGTGCCACCAGCAGAGATCTGAGTCTCCACTACAATGAGCAGTTCTTC
NA	TRBV30	many	TRBJ2-5	CAWSGLGETQYF	TGTGCCTGGTCTGGCCTCGGGGAGACCCAGTACTTC
NA	TRBV28	NA	TRBJ2-5	CASSFFFGGVRETQYF	TGTGCCAGCAGTTTTTTTTTTGGAGGTGTGAGGGAGACCCAGTACTTC
TRBD2	TRBV6-8	many	TRBJ2-3	CASTDALAAVVRYF	TGTGCCAGCACAGACGCACTAGCGGCTGTTGTTCGGTATTTT
NA	TRBV7-8	many	TRBJ2-3	CASSARVVTSTDTQYF	TGTGCCAGCAGCGCCAGGGTGGTAACTAGCACAGATACGCAGTATTTT
TRBD2	TRBV27	many	TRBJ2-5	CASSSGLAGGHETQYF	TGTGCCAGCAGTTCTGGACTAGCGGGGGGGCATGAGACCCAGTACTTC
TRBD2	TRBV7-9	NA	TRBJ2-7	CASSPRTSGGAYEQYF	TGTGCCAGCAGTCCTAGGACTAGCGGGGGGGCCTACGAGCAGTACTTC
TRBD2	TRBV10-2	many	TRBJ2-5	CASSEALAGLLETQYF	TGCGCCAGCAGTGAGGCATTAGCGGGGTTACTGGAGACCCAGTACTTC